One sample yielded the 26 T cell receptor beta chains listed below, sequenced in a study of T cell responses to AZD1222 COVID-19 vaccine. Profiling relied on immunoSEQ multiplex PCR, and the TCRdb table lists in-frame clones only, not all of them. The sample has roughly 180,000 clones, about 90% seen once. The input for sequencing was peripheral blood, taken 28 days after the second AZD1222 dose. The receptors originated from an adult who received the AZD1222 COVID-19 vaccine.

The table lists this clone with a count of one. The CDR3 is CASSLLDNSPLHF. In DNA, the CDR3 is TGTGCCAGTAGTTTATTGGATAATTCACCCCTCCACTTT. The chain links TRBV19 to TRBJ1-6; no clear D gene. The CDR3 has 13 residues. CDR1 and CDR2 from the germline V gene are LNHDA and SQIVND (reference sequence). Trimming stripped 5 bases from V and 5 bases from J, with 7 bases between.

The V gene is TRBV10-2, the J gene TRBJ1-1, with a tentative D call TRBD1 (6 bases). This CDR3 region has 14 residues. The germline gives CDR1 WSHSY, CDR2 SAAADI. The V end lost 5 bases, the J end lost 4 bases, and 14 bases lay between the germline ends. As DNA, the CDR3 is TGCGCCAGCAGTCTCGGGGGGCAAGCCACTGAAGCTTTCTTT. It codes for CASSLGGQATEAFF.

This clone has only one observation. The CDR3 DNA is TGTGCCAGCAGCTTACAGACGAACACTGAAGCTTTCTTT. This encodes CASSLQTNTEAFF. The V and J genes are TRBV7-8 and TRBJ1-1; D gene unclear. V dropped 2 bases and J dropped 1 base, with 5 bases sitting between them. The CDR3 sequence is 13 residues long. The germline CDR1 and CDR2 sequences are SGHVS and FQNEAQ.

This clone was seen once. V gene TRBV12-3 or TRBV12-4 combines with J gene TRBJ1-1, with no clear D. The ends were cut back, 6 bases at V and 0 bases at J, with 8 bases in the middle. This CDR3 spans 13 amino acids. This CDR3 reads CASRLTLNTEAFF. The CDR3 region has the DNA TGTGCCAGCAGGCTTACCTTGAACACTGAAGCTTTCTTT.

The gene calls are TRBV5-1 and TRBJ2-5; D gene uncertain. V shed 5 bases and J shed 4 bases, with 9 bases lying between them. Germline-derived CDR1 and CDR2 are SGHRS and YFSETQ. The CDR3 loop spans 12 amino acids. The CDR3 DNA follows: TGCGCCAGCAGTTCCGGTAGAGAGACCCAGTACTTC. Its translation is CASSSGRETQYF.

CDR3 DNA: TGTGCCAGTACGTACGCGAGCTCTGGGGCCAACGTCCTGACTTTC. Translated: CASTYASSGANVLTF. The V call is TRBV19, the J call TRBJ2-6; D uncertain. This CDR3 is 15 amino acids long. Trimming stripped 7 bases from V and 0 bases from J, with 10 bases between. CDR1 is LNHDA, CDR2 SQIVND, per germline (reference sequence).

The table lists this clone with a count of one. This chain links TRBV6-1 with TRBJ2-1; 7 nucleotides align to TRBD1. The germline V gene encodes CDR1 MNHNS and CDR2 SASEGT. The V segment lost 6 bases and the J segment 10 bases; nucleotides outside the gene matches: 9. The CDR3 spans 13 residues. As DNA, the CDR3 is TGTGCCAGCAGAACAGGGGAAGTGGGGGAGCAGTTCTTC. This translates into CASRTGEVGEQFF.

The CDR3 spells CASSLEGRIPYYGYTF. In DNA form, the CDR3 reads TGTGCCAGCAGCTTAGAGGGACGGATCCCCTACTATGGCTACACCTTC. The chain employs TRBV7-9 and TRBJ1-2; D might be TRBD1 (5 bases). Trimming cost V 1 base and J 3 bases, with 15 bases left between them. Germline CDR1 is SEHNR and CDR2 is FQNEAQ (reference sequence). The CDR3 totals 16 residues.

This chain links TRBV19 with TRBJ1-6; the match to TRBD1 covers 8 bases. V gave up 8 bases and J gave up 5 bases; unmatched junction bases: 5. Germline loops: CDR1 LNHDA, CDR2 SQIVND (reference sequence). This CDR3 has 14 amino acids. CDR3 residues: CASRQDRDNSPLHF. The CDR3, as DNA: TGTGCCAGTCGCCAGGACAGGGATAATTCACCCCTCCACTTT.

V usage is TRBV30 and J usage is TRBJ2-2, with unresolved D. There are 15 residues in the CDR3. V lost 0 bases, J lost 0 bases, and 8 bases lay in between. The V gene's germline CDR1 is GTSNPN and CDR2 SVGIG (reference sequence). The CDR3 region is CAWSVDPANTGELFF. In nucleotides, the CDR3 is TGTGCCTGGAGTGTAGATCCTGCGAACACCGGGGAGCTGTTTTTT.

This clone was detected once. One end of the junction does not line up with germline, which may come from a read error. The chain has TRBV7-9 and TRBJ1-2; D is possibly TRBD1 (6 bases). The CDR3 contains 16 residues. Germline values: CDR1 SEHNR, CDR2 FQNEAQ (reference sequence). Written as DNA, the CDR3 is TGTGCCAGCAGCGTTGGGACACCCGAAGCTAACCATGGCTACACCTTC. Its translation: CASSVGTPEANHGYTF. The whole variable domain, filled in from reference TRBV7-9 and TRBJ1-2, reads DTGVSQNPRHKITKRGQNVTFRCDPISEHNRLYWYRQTLGQGPEFLTYFQNEAQLEKSRLLSDRFSAERPKGSFSTLEIQRTEQGDSAMYLCASSVGTPEANHGYTFGSGTRLTVV.

The chain joins TRBV28 to TRBJ2-3; D possibly corresponds to TRBD2 (6 bases). Germline CDR1 is MDHEN and CDR2 is SYDVKM. CDR3 size: 14 residues. V lost 5 bases and J 1 base, leaving 10 bases between the germline ends. The CDR3 protein is CASSPAGGTDTQYF. CDR3 in DNA: TGTGCCAGCAGTCCAGCGGGTGGCACAGATACGCAGTATTTT.

The table lists this clone with a count of one. The chain employs TRBV5-1 and TRBJ1-1; weak D call: TRBD1 (6 bases). Germline CDR1 is SGHRS and CDR2 is YFSETQ. The CDR3 spans 15 residues. V lost 0 bases and J lost 1, with 10 bases in between. CDR3 amino acids: CASSLESGENTEAFF. The CDR3 DNA follows: TGCGCCAGCAGCTTGGAATCAGGGGAGAACACTGAAGCTTTCTTT.

V usage is TRBV5-4 and J usage is TRBJ2-2; D perhaps matches TRBD1 (5 bases). Germline CDR1 and CDR2: SGHNT and YYREEE (reference sequence). The CDR3 covers 17 residues. V was shortened by 0 bases and J by 3 bases, with 15 bases between the two germline ends. CDR3 protein: CASSLGGGVVHTGELFF. CDR3 sequence (DNA): TGTGCCAGCAGCTTGGGGGGCGGAGTGGTGCACACCGGGGAGCTGTTTTTT.

V gene TRBV7-2 combines with J gene TRBJ2-5, with TRBD1 identical over 12 bases. CDR1 and CDR2 from the germline V gene are SGHTA and FQGNSA. The CDR3 runs 17 residues. J lost 5 bases, V lost 5 bases, and 12 bases had no gene match. The CDR3 here is CASSPPGTGGVLETQYF. The CDR3, as DNA: TGTGCCAGCAGCCCCCCAGGGACAGGGGGCGTTTTGGAGACCCAGTACTTC.

The chain links TRBV7-3 to TRBJ2-7, with D perhaps TRBD2 (5 bases). The CDR3 is made up of 13 amino acids. The germline gives CDR1 SGHTA, CDR2 FQGTGA. V lost 4 bases and J lost 3, with 10 bases in between. CDR3 DNA: TGTGCCAGCAGCTCTATAAGCGGCTACGAGCAGTACTTC. Residues: CASSSISGYEQYF. The full variable domain, with the rest looked up from reference TRBV7-3 and TRBJ2-7, is GAGVSQTPSNKVTEKGKYVELRCDPISGHTALYWYRQSLGQGPEFLIYFQGTGAADDSGLPNDRFFAVRPEGSVSTLKIQRTERGDSAVYLCASSSISGYEQYFGPGTRLTVT.

The chain recombines TRBV29-1 with TRBJ1-2, with D unresolved. Germline CDR1 and CDR2: SQVTM and ANQGSEA. The germline V and J ends were trimmed by 4 bases and 4 bases, with 10 bases remaining between them. The CDR3 extends over 12 amino acids. CDR3 nucleotides: TGCAGCGTTGTCGGGGTGGGCTATGGCTACACCTTC. Protein sequence: CSVVGVGYGYTF.

The chain carries TRBV5-1 and TRBJ2-2; D gene ambiguous. CDR1 SGHRS and CDR2 YFSETQ come from the germline V gene. This CDR3 spans 15 amino acids. Trimming cost V 2 bases and J 1 base, with 9 bases left between them. This CDR3 is CASSLADVNTGELFF. The DNA for the CDR3 is TGCGCCAGCAGCTTAGCTGATGTGAACACCGGGGAGCTGTTTTTT.

V and J are TRBV4-1 and TRBJ1-2; D not resolved. This CDR3 contains 14 residues. V lost 1 base to trimming and J lost 3 bases, with 9 bases between them. Germline V gene sequence: CDR1 MGHRA, CDR2 YSYEKL. The DNA of the CDR3 is TGCGCCAGCAGCCAAGGGCCGGGTGACTATGGCTACACCTTC. Its protein is CASSQGPGDYGYTF.

This chain's CDR3 is CASSQDATKAPLHF. In DNA, the CDR3 is TGTGCCAGCAGCCAAGATGCGACGAAGGCACCCCTCCACTTT. The rearrangement joins TRBV4-2 to TRBJ1-6; D is undetermined. The germline V and J ends were trimmed by 0 bases and 11 bases, with 11 bases remaining between them. CDR3 size: 14 residues. CDR1 LGHNA and CDR2 YNFKEQ come from the germline V gene.

This clone was counted a few times. The rearrangement links TRBV5-1 to TRBJ1-2, with 7 bases aligning to TRBD1. In germline, CDR1 is SGHRS, CDR2 YFSETQ. V shed 4 bases, J shed 0 bases, and the junction held 12 bases outside the gene matches. This CDR3 has 17 amino acids. CDR3 loop: CASSRAARQGPNYGYTF. The CDR3 DNA reads TGCGCCAGCAGCCGCGCTGCCCGACAGGGACCTAACTATGGCTACACCTTC.

The CDR3, as DNA: TGTGCCAGCAGTTTGGGGGTCAGGGCTTTCTTT. Amino acid sequence: CASSLGVRAFF. The chain uses TRBV12-3 or TRBV12-4 and TRBJ1-1; tentative D call: TRBD1 (5 bases). V shed 3 bases and J shed 11 bases, with 10 bases lying between them. The CDR3 contains 11 residues.

The CDR3 region has the DNA TGTGCCAGCAGCTTAGGGCCTAGGGGCGAGCAGTACTTC. Its translation: CASSLGPRGEQYF. This rearrangement joins TRBV7-2 to TRBJ2-7; TRBD1 might be the D (5 bases). The CDR3 consists of 13 residues. Trimming pared 1 base from V and 6 bases from J, leaving 10 bases between. Per the germline V gene, CDR1 is SGHTA and CDR2 is FQGNSA.

J is TRBJ1-2 and V is TRBV10-3; tentative D call: TRBD1 (6 bases). CDR3 length: 15 residues. Germline V CDR1 and CDR2: ENHRY, SYGVKD. V was pared by 7 bases and J by 7 bases, with 22 bases between. CDR3 nucleotides: TGTGCCATCAACGAACCAGGGGAGGTTCTGAGTGGCTACACCTTC. Translated, it gives CAINEPGEVLSGYTF.

This chain links TRBV5-6 with TRBJ1-1; 8 positions match TRBD1. Germline CDR1 SGHDT, CDR2 YYEEEE. This CDR3 spans 13 amino acids. After removal of 1 base from V and 5 bases from J, the junction contained 1 base not matched to a gene. CDR3 bases: TGTGCCAGCAGCTTGACAGGGGGGACTGAAGCTTTCTTT. This gives the protein CASSLTGGTEAFF.

The gene calls are TRBV6-5 and TRBJ1-4; D is uncertain. Germline CDR1 is MNHEY and CDR2 is SVGAGI. The V gene lost 6 bases and the J gene lost 1 base, with 9 bases spanning the gap. The CDR3 is 14 residues long. This CDR3 reads CASSLVQTNEKLFF. In DNA form, the CDR3 reads TGTGCCAGCAGCCTCGTCCAAACTAATGAAAAACTGTTTTTT.